The 8 T cell receptor beta chains reported below all come from one sample, sequenced in a study of tumor-infiltrating lymphocytes in primary liver carcinoma. Reverse transcription of about 500 ng total RNA with a constant-region primer produced TCR beta cDNA. Three nested multiplex PCR rounds of slightly modified ARM-PCR generated TCR beta libraries. TRBV1-TRBV30 forward primers and a C-beta reverse primer were used in the first two PCR rounds, which each ran for approximately 11 cycles. MiXCR, applied by TCRdb to the multiplex PCR reads, yields one record per CDR3 protein. The sample yields about 320,000 distinct CDR3 sequences, more than 55% seen once. Unsorted whole blood served as the source of blood RNA, and germline DNA was extracted as well. Sequenced sample: peripheral blood. Receptors were obtained from a woman aged 25 to 39 with primary liver carcinoma and hepatitis B virus infection.

The genes are TRBV24-1 and TRBJ2-1, with no clear D. V lost 2 bases and J 10 bases, leaving 14 bases between the germline ends. The length of the CDR3 is 14 residues. Germline V gene sequence: CDR1 KGHDR, CDR2 SFDVKD. CDR3 loop: CATSDYLRIGEQFF. CDR3 nucleotides: TGTGCCACCAGTGATTACCTCAGGATAGGGGAGCAGTTCTTC.

Regarding this clonotype: Because the CDR3 is missing its conserved closing phenylalanine or tryptophan, this is likely a read error. The V and J genes are TRBV28 and TRBJ2-7; D remains unclear. In germline, CDR1 is MDHEN, CDR2 SYDVKM. The CDR3 is 11 residues long. Trimming stripped 6 bases from V and 4 bases from J, with 7 bases between. CDR3 in DNA: TGTGCCAGCAGCCACACTTACGAGCAGTACCTC. Its translation is CASSHTYEQYL.

Details on this clonotype: Relative to the germline gene, one junction end is altered; a read error may explain this. The V call is TRBV6-1, the J call TRBJ2-5, with 10 bases that match TRBD2. Looked up from germline, CDR1 is MNHNS and CDR2 is SASEGT. The CDR3 length is 15 residues. The CDR3, as DNA: TGTGCCAGCAGTTTTAAGCGGGAGGGTAGCCAGGCCCAGTATTTC. This translates into CASSFKREGSQAQYF.

This clonotype was detected many times. A read error may be the cause here, since a much bigger clone is one base away. This chain joins TRBV6-5 and TRBJ1-2, with 8 bases identical to TRBD1. This CDR3 contains 13 residues. Germline trimming cut 8 bases from V and 4 bases from J; bases unmatched to any gene: 6. Germline V lookup: CDR1 MNHEY, CDR2 SVGAGI. CDR3 bases: TGTGCCAGCGGTCCGACAGGGGTCTATGGCTACACCTTC. Protein sequence: CASGPTGVYGYTF.

For this clonotype: Mismatch with germline at one junction end may stem from a read error. J is TRBJ2-1 and V is TRBV29-1; tentative D call: TRBD2 (6 bases). CDR1 and CDR2 (germline): SQVTM, ANQGSEA. This CDR3 contains 14 residues. The CDR3 region has the DNA TGCAGCGTTCGGGACTGGAGCTCCCACAATGAGCAATTCTTC. Translation: CSVRDWSSHNEQFF.

The chain uses TRBV12-3 or TRBV12-4 and TRBJ2-2; 8 positions match TRBD2. There are 16 residues in the CDR3. V shed 1 base, J shed 4 bases, and the junction held 5 bases outside the gene matches. The chain's CDR3 is CASSLVGGRLTGELFF. The CDR3 bases are TGTGCCAGCAGTTTAGTGGGCGGGAGGCTCACCGGGGAGCTGTTTTTT.

Points on this clonotype: Since the CDR3 does not end with the conserved phenylalanine or tryptophan, this likely comes from a read error. The chain combines TRBV29-1 with TRBJ2-7, with 7 bases that match TRBD2. Germline V CDR1 and CDR2: SQVTM, ANQGSEA. The CDR3 contains 17 residues. The CDR3 spells CSVEDGDAQRETYKQYI. CDR3 nucleotide sequence: TGCAGCGTTGAAGATGGGGACGCCCAGCGGGAAACCTACAAGCAGTACATC.

On this clonotype: The CDR3 end shows no conserved phenylalanine or tryptophan, and so a read error is likely. The chain carries TRBV11-2 and TRBJ2-5, with no clear D. The V gene's germline CDR1 is SGHAT and CDR2 FQNNGV. The CDR3 spans 13 residues. The DNA of the CDR3 is TGTGCCAGCACCAACCGGCGAGAGGAGAGCCAGTACTCC. Protein: CASTNRREESQYS.